These 4 T cell receptor beta chains were sequenced from one sample in a study of CD8+ T cells in alopecia areata. The authors extracted RNA and reverse transcribed it into cDNA as the sequencing template. The assay was immunoSEQ multiplex PCR, and TCRdb's table has in-frame clones only and misses some. The table has 150,000 or so clones, roughly 50% seen once; the top ten hold less than 8%. Sequencing was carried out using CD4+ T cells sorted from blood. Every receptor here comes from a human donor with alopecia areata.

This clone was observed a single time. The V gene is TRBV10-3, the J gene TRBJ2-7; 8 bases match TRBD1. The CDR3 has 15 residues. Germline V gene data show CDR1 as ENHRY and CDR2 as SYGVKD. Trimming took 3 bases from V and 6 from J; bases not matched to a gene: 10. The DNA for the CDR3 is TGTGCCATCAGTGAAGGCAGGGGGCGGAGTGGCGAGCAGTACTTC. This translates into CAISEGRGRSGEQYF.

The chain recombines TRBV2 with TRBJ1-1, with 7 bases identical to TRBD1. This CDR3 is 13 amino acids long. Per the germline V gene, CDR1 is SNHLY and CDR2 is FYNNEI. The V gene end was trimmed by 7 bases and the J gene end by 4 bases; junction bases not matched to a gene: 6. CDR3 bases: TGTGCCAGCAACCGACAGGGAGGCACTGAAGCTTTCTTT. Encoded protein: CASNRQGGTEAFF.

This clone was seen just once. The V gene is TRBV5-1, the J gene TRBJ1-4; D ambiguous. This CDR3 spans 16 amino acids. V was pared by 6 bases and J by 0 bases, with 15 bases between. The V gene's germline CDR1 is SGHRS and CDR2 YFSETQ. The DNA for the CDR3 is TGCGCCAGCACGATGGATTCTTTTGCAACTAATGAAAAACTGTTTTTT. Encoded protein: CASTMDSFATNEKLFF.

The chain is built from TRBV7-9 and TRBJ1-1; D may be TRBD1 (5 bases). The CDR3 is 13 residues long. Trimming took off 2 bases at V and 5 bases at J, with 9 bases between the two ends. The germline V gene encodes CDR1 SEHNR and CDR2 FQNEAQ (reference sequence). The CDR3 DNA reads as TGTGCCAGCAGCTTATCGGGGGAAACTGAAGCTTTCTTT. It codes for CASSLSGETEAFF.